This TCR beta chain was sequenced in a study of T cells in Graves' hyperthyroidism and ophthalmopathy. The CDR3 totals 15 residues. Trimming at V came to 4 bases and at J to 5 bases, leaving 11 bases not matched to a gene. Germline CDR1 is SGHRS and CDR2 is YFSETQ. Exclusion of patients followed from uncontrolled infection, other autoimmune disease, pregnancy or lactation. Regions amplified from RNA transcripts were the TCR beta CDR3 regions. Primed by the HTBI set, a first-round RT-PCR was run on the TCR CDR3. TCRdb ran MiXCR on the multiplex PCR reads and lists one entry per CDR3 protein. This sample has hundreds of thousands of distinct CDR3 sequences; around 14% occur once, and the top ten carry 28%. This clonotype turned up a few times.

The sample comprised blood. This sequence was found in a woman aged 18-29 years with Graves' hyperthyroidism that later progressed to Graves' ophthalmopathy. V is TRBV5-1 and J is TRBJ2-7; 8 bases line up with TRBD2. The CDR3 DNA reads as TGCGCCAGCAGCCCCCCGGCGGGGGGAAGCAACGAGCAGTACTTC. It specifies CASSPPAGGSNEQYF.